The 4 T cell receptor beta chains below all came from one sample that was sequenced in a study of Ad26.COV2.S vaccination and SARS-CoV-2 variants. Treatment in this sample: roughly 20 received Ad26.COV2.S at low or high dose, single or two shots; five or six received placebo; per-sample allocation not given. The samples date from day 63 after the first vaccine or placebo injection. Produced via immunoSEQ multiplex PCR; TCRdb's table is partial and in-frame only. This sample yields 250,000 to 300,000 clones, of which about 90% are seen a single time; around 3% belongs to the top ten. The starting material was peripheral blood, obtained in a trial of Ad26.COV2.S vaccine versus placebo. The receptors were sampled from a person aged 18 to 59 who received the Ad26.COV2.S COVID-19 vaccine or a placebo.

The genes are TRBV5-1 and TRBJ1-1, with a possible D match to TRBD1 (5 bases). V shed 2 bases and J shed 4 bases, with 12 bases lying between them. The CDR3 has 14 amino acids. Germline-derived CDR1 and CDR2 are SGHRS and YFSETQ. CDR3 coding DNA: TGCGCCAGCAGCTTTGGGTGGGGCATCACTGAAGCTTTCTTT. It encodes CASSFGWGITEAFF.

The genes are TRBV10-3 and TRBJ1-1, with 7 positions matching TRBD1. J was trimmed by 7 bases and V by 5 bases; bases with no gene match: 10. The CDR3 is 14 residues long. Germline V CDR1 and CDR2: ENHRY, SYGVKD. CDR3 loop: CAISLTGEDSEAFF. CDR3 DNA sequence: TGTGCCATCAGTCTTACAGGGGAGGATAGTGAAGCTTTCTTT.

The table lists this clone with a few counts. This rearrangement joins TRBV7-9 to TRBJ2-5, with D perhaps matching TRBD2 (5 bases). V was trimmed by 5 bases and J by 1 base, leaving 11 bases between them. Per the germline V gene, CDR1 is SEHNR and CDR2 is FQNEAQ (reference sequence). The CDR3 is 14 amino acids. The CDR3 is CASSENEGQETQYF. Written as DNA, the CDR3 is TGTGCCAGCAGCGAGAACGAGGGCCAAGAGACCCAGTACTTC.

The chain carries TRBV5-1 and TRBJ2-5; possible D gene TRBD1, 6 bases. The V and J ends lost 4 bases and 0 bases respectively, with 10 bases between them. The CDR3 is made up of 14 amino acids. Germline loops: CDR1 SGHRS, CDR2 YFSETQ. The CDR3 DNA is TGCGCCAGCAGCCGAACAGGGTACCAAGAGACCCAGTACTTC. Translation: CASSRTGYQETQYF.